This is a list of T cell receptor beta chains from one sample in a study of blood T cell repertoires in COVID-19. Profiled with immunoSEQ multiplex PCR; TCRdb holds only in-frame clones, not every one. The sample holds over 45,000 clones, approximately 80% seen once. Sequenced material: peripheral blood. The receptors come from an elderly woman with active or convalescent COVID-19. CDR3s include the opening cysteine and the closing phenylalanine or tryptophan. D genes are given only for firm matches. Expanded clones get a size class; other rows say once, few or many, or leave the size out.

V gene	J gene	D gene	clone size	CDR3 DNA	CDR3 protein
TRBV29-1	TRBJ2-5	TRBD1	NA	TGCAGCGTTGGGACAGGGGAGACCCAGTACTTC	CSVGTGETQYF
TRBV20-1	TRBJ1-4	NA	NA	TGCAGTGCTAGGGAGTATGAAAAACTGTTTTTT	CSAREYEKLFF
TRBV7-6	TRBJ2-7	NA	NA	TGTGCCAGCAGCTCGCCGCTGGGCCACGGGGCTAGCGAAGAGAACTACGAGCAGTACTTC	CASSSPLGHGASEENYEQYF
TRBV7-9	TRBJ2-3	NA	NA	TGTGCCAGCAGCTCGTACAGGGATCGACGTTCGTCGCAGTATTTT	CASSSYRDRRSSQYF
TRBV28	TRBJ2-7	TRBD2	once	TGTGCCAGCAGCCCCCGGGCTAGCGGAGGTTCCTACGAGCAGTACTTC	CASSPRASGGSYEQYF
TRBV6-5	TRBJ1-2	TRBD1	NA	TGTGCCAGCAGTTTAACAGGGGATTTTGGCTACACCTTC	CASSLTGDFGYTF
TRBV4-1	TRBJ1-2	TRBD1	NA	TGCGCCAGCAGCCGGGAACAGGGGACTAACTATGGCTACACCTTC	CASSREQGTNYGYTF
TRBV9	TRBJ1-1	NA	NA	TGTGCCAGCAGCGTACAGTCGGGGGTGGGCACTGAAGCTTTCTTT	CASSVQSGVGTEAFF
TRBV14	TRBJ1-5	TRBD1	NA	TGTGCCAGCAGCCAAGTGACAGGGGGCGATAGCAATCAGCCCCAGCATTTT	CASSQVTGGDSNQPQHF
TRBV7-2	TRBJ1-3	NA	few	TGTGCCAGCAGCCTCGTCGGAAACACCATATATTTT	CASSLVGNTIYF
TRBV4-1	TRBJ2-5	NA	NA	TGCGCCAGCAGCCAAGGGGGGGGCAAGAATACCCAGTACTTC	CASSQGGGKNTQYF
TRBV5-1	TRBJ2-3	TRBD2	NA	TGCGCCAGCAGCTACCGCGGGACTAGCGGGGTCAACACAGATACGCAGTATTTT	CASSYRGTSGVNTDTQYF
TRBV15	TRBJ2-2	TRBD1	once	TGTGCCACCAGCAGCAGACAGGGTCGTACCGGGGAGCTGTTTTTT	CATSSRQGRTGELFF
TRBV6-1	TRBJ2-5	TRBD1	NA	TGTGCCAGCAGTGACCGGGACAGGGGTTCAGAGACCCAGTACTTC	CASSDRDRGSETQYF